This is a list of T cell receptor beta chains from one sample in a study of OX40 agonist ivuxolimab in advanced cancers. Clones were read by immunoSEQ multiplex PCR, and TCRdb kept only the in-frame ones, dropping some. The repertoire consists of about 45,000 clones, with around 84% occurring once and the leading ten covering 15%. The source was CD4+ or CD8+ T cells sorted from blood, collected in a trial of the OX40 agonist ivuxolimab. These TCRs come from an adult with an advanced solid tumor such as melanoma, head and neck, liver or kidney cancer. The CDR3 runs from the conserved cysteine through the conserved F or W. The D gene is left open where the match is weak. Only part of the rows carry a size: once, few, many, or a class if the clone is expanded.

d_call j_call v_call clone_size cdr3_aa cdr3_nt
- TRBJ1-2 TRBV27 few CASSFGGSYGYTF TGTGCCAGCAGTTTTGGGGGGTCCTATGGCTACACCTTC
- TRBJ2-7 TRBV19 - CASSPGSSGYEQYF TGTGCCAGTAGTCCGGGGAGTAGCGGCTACGAGCAGTACTTC
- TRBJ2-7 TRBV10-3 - CAINSGYEQYF TGTGCCATCAATAGCGGTTACGAGCAGTACTTC
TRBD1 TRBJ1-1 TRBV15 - CATSRGGTVMNTEAFF TGTGCCACCAGCAGGGGTGGGACAGTGATGAACACTGAAGCTTTCTTT
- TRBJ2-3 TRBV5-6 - CASSFGLSADTQYF TGTGCCAGCAGCTTCGGGCTATCCGCAGATACGCAGTATTTT
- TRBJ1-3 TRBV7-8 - CASSLVGFSSSGNTIYF TGTGCCAGCAGCTTAGTCGGTTTCAGCTCCTCTGGAAACACCATATATTTT
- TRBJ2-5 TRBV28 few CASSLEAGAYQETQYF TGTGCCAGCAGTTTAGAGGCGGGGGCGTACCAAGAGACCCAGTACTTC
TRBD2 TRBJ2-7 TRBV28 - CASRPPGSGGRAYEQYF TGTGCCAGCAGACCCCCGGGGTCGGGCGGGAGGGCCTACGAGCAGTACTTC
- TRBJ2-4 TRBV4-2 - CASSQVQYSLAKNIQYF TGTGCCAGCAGCCAAGTGCAATACTCCCTCGCCAAAAACATTCAGTACTTC
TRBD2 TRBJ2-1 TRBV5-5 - CASSLRGGLADNEQFF TGTGCCAGCAGCTTGCGCGGGGGACTAGCGGACAATGAGCAGTTCTTC
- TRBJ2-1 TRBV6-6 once CASSYSMAAEQFF TGTGCCAGCAGTTACTCGATGGCAGCTGAGCAGTTCTTC
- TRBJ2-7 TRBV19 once CASSMGQGPYEQYF TGTGCCAGTAGTATGGGGCAGGGCCCCTACGAGCAGTACTTC
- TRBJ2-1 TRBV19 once CASSILWGLYNEQFF TGTGCCAGTAGTATATTGTGGGGGCTTTACAATGAGCAGTTCTTC
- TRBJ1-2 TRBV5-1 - CASSLGVGSNYGYTF TGCGCCAGCAGCTTGGGGGTCGGATCTAACTATGGCTACACCTTC
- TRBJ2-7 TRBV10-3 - CAISEAGMYEQYF TGTGCCATCAGTGAGGCCGGGATGTACGAGCAGTACTTC
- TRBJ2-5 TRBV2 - CASSAAMTETQYF TGTGCCAGCAGTGCAGCCATGACCGAGACCCAGTACTTC
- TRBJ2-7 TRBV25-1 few CASSQVSYEQYF TGTGCCAGCAGCCAAGTGTCGTACGAGCAGTACTTC
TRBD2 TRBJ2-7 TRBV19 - CAGRTSGSVSNEQYF TGTGCCGGAAGGACTAGCGGGAGCGTTAGTAACGAGCAGTACTTC
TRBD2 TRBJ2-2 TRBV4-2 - CASSRTSGGEWTGELFF TGTGCCAGCAGCCGGACTAGCGGGGGGGAATGGACCGGGGAGCTGTTTTTT
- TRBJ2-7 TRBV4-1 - CASSQEGGSSSYEQYF TGCGCCAGCAGCCAAGAAGGGGGTTCATCCTCCTACGAGCAGTACTTC
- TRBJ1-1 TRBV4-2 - CASSQPVGPGSGVDTEAFF TGTGCCAGCAGCCAGCCAGTCGGGCCAGGGAGCGGGGTGGACACTGAAGCTTTCTTT
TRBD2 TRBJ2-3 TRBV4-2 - CASSQEGVGGALVDTQYF TGTGCCAGCAGCCAAGAAGGTGTCGGGGGGGCACTGGTAGATACGCAGTATTTT
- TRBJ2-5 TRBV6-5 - CASSWTEYQETQYF TGTGCCAGCAGCTGGACGGAGTACCAAGAGACCCAGTACTTC
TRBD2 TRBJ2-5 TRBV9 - CASSVGALAGNQETQYF TGTGCCAGCAGCGTAGGGGCGCTAGCGGGGAACCAAGAGACCCAGTACTTC
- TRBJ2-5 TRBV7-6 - CASSLLPPRSQGKETQYF TGTGCCAGCAGCTTATTACCACCCCGTAGCCAGGGGAAAGAGACCCAGTACTTC
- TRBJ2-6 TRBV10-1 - CARGGTVIIGANVLTF TGCGCCAGGGGGGGGACAGTGATTATTGGGGCCAACGTCCTGACTTTC
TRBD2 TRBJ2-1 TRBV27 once CASRVSGSSYNEQFF TGTGCCAGCAGGGTGAGCGGGAGCTCCTACAATGAGCAGTTCTTC
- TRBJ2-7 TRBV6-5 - CASSYGVSYEQYF TGTGCCAGCAGTTACGGGGTCTCCTACGAGCAGTACTTC
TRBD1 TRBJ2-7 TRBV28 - CASRMDRASSYEQYF TGTGCCAGCAGAATGGACAGGGCTAGCTCCTACGAGCAGTACTTC
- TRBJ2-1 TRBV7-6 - CASSSFSGPGYNEQFF TGTGCCAGCAGCTCGTTCAGCGGGCCCGGCTACAATGAGCAGTTCTTC
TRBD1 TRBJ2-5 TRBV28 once CASRAPGGRGLETQYF TGTGCCAGCAGAGCCCCCGGGGGCAGGGGGCTAGAGACCCAGTACTTC
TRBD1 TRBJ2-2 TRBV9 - CASSVEGADVGELFF TGTGCCAGCAGCGTAGAGGGGGCGGACGTCGGGGAGCTGTTTTTT
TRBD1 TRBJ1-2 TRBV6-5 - CASSSQGGHYGYTF TGTGCCAGCAGCTCCCAGGGGGGACACTATGGCTACACCTTC
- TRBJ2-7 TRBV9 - CASSHGTSRQWEQYF TGTGCCAGCAGCCATGGTACTAGCCGCCAGTGGGAGCAGTACTTC
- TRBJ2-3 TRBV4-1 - CASSQVPRSYTDTQYF TGCGCCAGCAGCCAAGTCCCCCGAAGTTACACAGATACGCAGTATTTT
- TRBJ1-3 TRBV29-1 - CSASLGNTIYF TGCAGCGCCAGTCTTGGAAACACCATATATTTT
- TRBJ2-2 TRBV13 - CASSSQGGNTGELFF TGTGCCAGCAGCTCCCAAGGGGGGAACACCGGGGAGCTGTTTTTT
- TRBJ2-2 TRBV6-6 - CASSQTLVVNTGELFF TGTGCCAGCAGCCAGACCCTGGTCGTCAACACCGGGGAGCTGTTTTTT
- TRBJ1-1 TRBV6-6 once CASRESSFEVEAFF TGTGCCAGCAGAGAATCCTCTTTTGAGGTTGAAGCTTTCTTT
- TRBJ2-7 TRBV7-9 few CASSTGPLSYEQYF TGTGCCAGCAGCACCGGACCTCTCTCCTACGAGCAGTACTTC